One sample yielded the 32 T cell receptor beta chains listed below, sequenced in a study of OX40 agonist ivuxolimab in advanced cancers. Here immunoSEQ multiplex PCR was the method, and the copy in TCRdb shows in-frame clones only, minus some. The table has 55,000 to 80,000 clones, approximately 86% seen once. Sequencing was performed on CD4+ or CD8+ T cells sorted from blood, taken in a trial of the OX40 agonist ivuxolimab. The receptors stem from an adult with an advanced solid tumor such as melanoma, head and neck, liver or kidney cancer.

The genes are TRBV28 and TRBJ2-7; TRBD2 agrees at 10 bases. The CDR3 is made up of 14 amino acids. V shed 2 bases and J 3 bases; nucleotides not matched to a gene: 1. Germline V lookup: CDR1 MDHEN, CDR2 SYDVKM. The chain's CDR3 is CASSLSGRDYEQYF. CDR3 coding DNA: TGTGCCAGCAGTTTAAGCGGGAGGGACTACGAGCAGTACTTC.

With respect to this clone: The junction departs from the called germline gene at one end, perhaps through a read error. The rearrangement joins TRBV5-1 to TRBJ2-2; D unclear. The CDR3 runs 15 residues. Germline lookup yields CDR1 SGHRS and CDR2 YFSETQ. The CDR3 DNA reads as TGCGCCAGCAGCCCTAGGCCCACGAACGCCGGGGAGCTGTTTTTT. It is translated as CASSPRPTNAGELFF.

This sequence joins TRBV4-2 and TRBJ1-5; a possible D gene is TRBD1 (5 bases). There are 15 residues in the CDR3. The germline gives CDR1 LGHNA, CDR2 YNFKEQ. With 0 bases removed from V and 6 bases from J, the gap between germline ends came to 12 bases. The CDR3 nucleotides are TGTGCCAGCAGCCAAGATGGGGCTTGGGGTCAGCCCCAGCATTTT. Its translation is CASSQDGAWGQPQHF.

V is TRBV6-6 and J is TRBJ1-5; the match to TRBD1 covers 7 bases. This CDR3 has 14 residues. The germline V gene has CDR1 MNHNY and CDR2 SVGAGI (reference sequence). Trimming cost V 3 bases and J 7 bases; bases outside gene matches: 6. The CDR3 sequence is CASSYTRQGQPQHF. CDR3 coding DNA: TGTGCCAGCAGTTATACCCGACAGGGCCAGCCCCAGCATTTT.

The chain uses TRBV7-9 and TRBJ1-5; maybe TRBD1 (5 bases). The V and J ends lost 2 bases and 3 bases respectively, with 8 bases between them. Germline V gene sequence: CDR1 SEHNR, CDR2 FQNEAQ (reference sequence). The CDR3 is 14 residues long. This chain's CDR3 is CASSLQGYNQPQHF. The CDR3 DNA sequence: TGTGCCAGCAGCTTACAGGGATACAATCAGCCCCAGCATTTT.

This clone was seen only a few times. The chain couples TRBV7-3 to TRBJ1-3; 8 positions match TRBD1. Trimming at V came to 6 bases and at J to 2 bases, leaving 6 bases not matched to a gene. Germline loops: CDR1 SGHTA, CDR2 FQGTGA. The CDR3 runs to 15 residues. The CDR3 coding sequence is TGTGCCAGCAGTATTACAGGGGGAGCTGGAAACACCATATATTTT. This gives the protein CASSITGGAGNTIYF.

The chain employs TRBV5-1 and TRBJ1-4; unclear D gene. V was shortened by 2 bases and J by 13 bases, with 9 bases between the two germline ends. The germline gives CDR1 SGHRS, CDR2 YFSETQ. The CDR3 consists of 11 residues. The chain's CDR3 is CASSLARVLFF. In DNA form, the CDR3 reads TGCGCCAGCAGCTTAGCGAGGGTACTGTTTTTT.

The rearrangement joins TRBV7-2 to TRBJ2-2; 8 bases map to TRBD2. Germline CDR1 reads SGHTA; CDR2 reads FQGNSA. The CDR3 is 15 residues long. V shed 4 bases and J 5 bases; nucleotides not matched to a gene: 6. The CDR3 coding sequence is TGTGCCAGCAGCTCAACGGGACTAGGGACCGGGGAGCTGTTTTTT. Translated, it gives CASSSTGLGTGELFF.

This rearrangement joins TRBV19 to TRBJ1-5; perhaps TRBD1 as D (6 bases). The CDR3 length is 13 residues. V lost 7 bases, J lost 7 bases, and 14 bases lay in between. Germline CDR1 LNHDA, CDR2 SQIVND (reference sequence). The CDR3 DNA is TGTGCCAGTACTACGCCGGGACAACAGCCCCAGCATTTT. This sequence encodes CASTTPGQQPQHF. Based on the CDR3 plus reference TRBV19 and TRBJ1-5, the full variable domain is DGGITQSPKYLFRKEGQNVTLSCEQNLNHDAMYWYRQDPGQGLRLIYYSQIVNDFQKGDIAEGYSVSREKKESFPLTVTSAQKNPTAFYLCASTTPGQQPQHFGDGTRLSIL.

The chain employs TRBV19 and TRBJ2-6; D remains ambiguous. The CDR3 totals 14 residues. The V gene lost 6 bases and the J gene lost 0 bases, with 6 bases spanning the gap. The germline CDR1 and CDR2 sequences are LNHDA and SQIVND (reference sequence). The DNA of the CDR3 is TGTGCCAGTAGGCTGTCCTCTGGGGCCAACGTCCTGACTTTC. Its protein is CASRLSSGANVLTF.

V usage is TRBV5-4 and J usage is TRBJ2-7; D tentatively reads TRBD1 or TRBD2 (5 bases each). V was clipped by 4 bases and J by 1 base, with 9 bases between them. The CDR3 runs to 13 residues. Germline loops: CDR1 SGHNT, CDR2 YYREEE (reference sequence). In DNA form, the CDR3 reads TGTGCCAGCAGCGGGGGAGTGTCCTACGAGCAGTACTTC. Translation: CASSGGVSYEQYF.

The chain recombines TRBV10-3 with TRBJ2-7; weak D call: TRBD1 (5 bases). The V gene's germline CDR1 is ENHRY and CDR2 SYGVKD. Trimming stripped 6 bases from V and 5 bases from J, with 17 bases between. The CDR3 totals 14 residues. DNA of the CDR3: TGTGCCATCAGCCAAAGTAGGGGTGTCCACGAGCAGTACTTC. Residues: CAISQSRGVHEQYF.

This clone was recorded once. Other DNA sequences in this sample translate to the same CDR3. The V gene is TRBV7-9, the J gene TRBJ2-5; D ambiguous. The CDR3 is 13 residues long. The germline V and J ends were trimmed by 1 base and 4 bases, with 7 bases remaining between them. CDR1 SEHNR and CDR2 FQNEAQ come from the germline V gene (reference sequence). The CDR3 DNA sequence: TGTGCCAGCAGCTTAGTTGGAGCAGAGACCCAGTACTTC. It specifies CASSLVGAETQYF. The full variable domain, completed using reference TRBV7-9 and TRBJ2-5, is DTGVSQNPRHKITKRGQNVTFRCDPISEHNRLYWYRQTLGQGPEFLTYFQNEAQLEKSRLLSDRFSAERPKGSFSTLEIQRTEQGDSAMYLCASSLVGAETQYFGPGTRLLVL.

The CDR3 reads CSAERTGGLETQYF. CDR3 bases: TGCAGCGCCGAACGGACAGGGGGCTTGGAGACCCAGTACTTC. The rearrangement joins TRBV29-1 to TRBJ2-5; 11 bases match TRBD1. Germline CDR1 reads SQVTM; CDR2 reads ANQGSEA. This CDR3 contains 14 residues. Trimming at V came to 7 bases and at J to 5 bases, leaving 9 bases not matched to a gene.

The V call is TRBV28, the J call TRBJ1-1; TRBD1 agrees at 9 bases. The ends lost 5 bases at V and 6 bases at J; junction bases unmatched: 7. The CDR3 length is 14 residues. CDR1 is MDHEN and CDR2 is SYDVKM in the germline V gene. CDR3 residues: CASSGTGWRAEAFF. The DNA of the CDR3 is TGTGCCAGCAGTGGGACAGGGTGGAGGGCTGAAGCTTTCTTT.

This clone was observed a few times. The rearrangement links TRBV13 to TRBJ2-3; D gene unclear. The V and J ends lost 6 bases and 3 bases respectively, with 7 bases between them. Looked up from germline, CDR1 is PRHDT and CDR2 is FYEKMQ (reference sequence). This CDR3 is built from 12 residues. In nucleotides, the CDR3 is TGTGCCAGCAGGCCTGGTACAGATACGCAGTATTTT. The encoded protein is CASRPGTDTQYF.

The chain combines TRBV5-1 with TRBJ2-3; 10 bases map to TRBD2. V trimming: 4 bases; J trimming: 11 bases; junction bases outside the gene matches: 16. This CDR3 comprises 16 residues. Germline V gives CDR1 SGHRS, CDR2 YFSETQ. The CDR3 protein is CASSQGGTSAQVGQYF. The CDR3 DNA reads as TGCGCCAGCAGCCAAGGGGGGACTAGCGCCCAAGTGGGGCAGTATTTT.

This clone has only a few counts. The V and J genes are TRBV6-5 and TRBJ2-3; D possibly uses TRBD1 or TRBD2 (5 bases each). Germline CDR1 reads MNHEY; CDR2 reads SVGAGI. Trimming removed 0 bases from V and 6 bases from J, with 13 bases in between. CDR3 length: 15 amino acids. The CDR3 region is CASSYSPSWGDTQYF. The CDR3 bases are TGTGCCAGCAGTTACTCGCCTAGTTGGGGGGATACGCAGTATTTT.

The chain is built from TRBV6-6 and TRBJ1-1, with a possible D match to TRBD1 (6 bases). V was cut by 2 bases and J by 3 bases, with 7 bases left in between. The CDR3 has 13 residues. The V gene's germline CDR1 is MNHNY and CDR2 SVGAGI (reference sequence). The CDR3 nucleotides are TGTGCCAGCAGTTACCACAGGGACACTGAAGCTTTCTTT. Translation: CASSYHRDTEAFF.

This clone was seen just once. This chain uses TRBV7-6 with TRBJ2-5; weak D call: TRBD1 (6 bases). The CDR3 is 14 residues long. Trimming left V 4 bases short and J 4 bases short, with 13 bases between. Germline CDR1 reads SGHVS; CDR2 reads FNYEAQ. This CDR3 is CASSSNRVGETQYF. Written as DNA, the CDR3 is TGTGCCAGCAGCTCCAACAGGGTAGGAGAGACCCAGTACTTC.

The sample holds a few counts of this clone. This chain joins TRBV27 and TRBJ2-1, with 9 bases fitting TRBD2. V gave up 1 base and J gave up 4 bases; unmatched junction bases: 5. The V gene's germline CDR1 is MNHEY and CDR2 SMNVEV (reference sequence). The CDR3 is 16 residues long. CDR3 sequence reads: CASSLLAGEGYNEQFF. Written as DNA, the CDR3 is TGTGCCAGCAGTTTATTAGCGGGAGAAGGGTACAATGAGCAGTTCTTC.

V usage is TRBV7-8 and J usage is TRBJ2-7; 11 bases agree with TRBD1. J was trimmed by 7 bases and V by 2 bases; bases with no gene match: 22. Germline V gene lookup returns CDR1 SGHVS and CDR2 FQNEAQ. The length of the CDR3 is 20 residues. The CDR3 region has the DNA TGTGCCAGCAGCTTACACTCCAGAAGTAATGGACAGGGGGCCGCTGAGGAGCAGTACTTC. Translated: CASSLHSRSNGQGAAEEQYF.

The chain carries TRBV19 and TRBJ2-7; 10 bases line up with TRBD2. From germline, CDR1 is LNHDA and CDR2 SQIVND (reference sequence). The CDR3 sequence is 15 residues long. V trimming: 4 bases; J trimming: 1 base; junction bases outside the gene matches: 4. CDR3 region: CASSNLAGASYEQYF. The CDR3 bases are TGTGCCAGTAGTAATCTAGCGGGGGCTTCCTACGAGCAGTACTTC. Full variable domain (remainder filled in from reference TRBV19 and TRBJ2-7): DGGITQSPKYLFRKEGQNVTLSCEQNLNHDAMYWYRQDPGQGLRLIYYSQIVNDFQKGDIAEGYSVSREKKESFPLTVTSAQKNPTAFYLCASSNLAGASYEQYFGPGTRLTVT.

CDR3 nucleotides: TGTGCCAGCTCACCGGGACAGGGGTTGAACACTGAAGCTTTCTTT. It yields the protein CASSPGQGLNTEAFF. The rearrangement uses TRBV18 and TRBJ1-1, with 10 bases fitting TRBD1. This CDR3 is 15 amino acids long. CDR1 and CDR2 from the germline V gene are KGHSH and LQKENI. The J segment lost 0 bases and the V segment lost 3 bases, leaving 1 base of the junction unmatched.

V gene TRBV7-2 combines with J gene TRBJ2-3; tentative D call: TRBD2 (6 bases). V lost 2 bases and J 1 base, leaving 7 bases between the germline ends. Looked up from germline, CDR1 is SGHTA and CDR2 is FQGNSA. This CDR3 spans 14 amino acids. CDR3 in DNA: TGTGCCAGCAGCTTACGCGGGGGCACAGATACGCAGTATTTT. It specifies CASSLRGGTDTQYF.

This chain links TRBV5-4 with TRBJ1-2; 7 nucleotides agree with TRBD1. Per the germline V gene, CDR1 is SGHNT and CDR2 is YYREEE (reference sequence). With 5 bases clipped from V and 3 bases from J, the junction kept 10 bases outside the gene matches. The CDR3 is 15 amino acids. For the CDR3, the DNA is TGTGCCAGCAGACGAACCGGGACAGACTACTATGGCTACACCTTC. This codes for CASRRTGTDYYGYTF.

The chain has TRBV7-8 and TRBJ2-1; possible D gene TRBD1, 5 bases. Trimming removed 1 base at V and 5 bases at J, with 9 bases between. Germline assignment: CDR1 SGHVS and CDR2 FQNEAQ. The CDR3 consists of 14 residues. CDR3 sequence reads: CASSLGRQNNEQFF. The CDR3 bases are TGTGCCAGCAGCTTAGGAAGACAGAACAATGAGCAGTTCTTC.

V and J are TRBV19 and TRBJ1-2, with D perhaps matching TRBD1 (5 bases). Trimming stripped 5 bases from V and 2 bases from J, with 12 bases between. This CDR3 is 14 amino acids long. Germline CDR1 reads LNHDA; CDR2 reads SQIVND (reference sequence). The CDR3 loop is CASSWQGPNYGYTF. The CDR3 bases are TGTGCCAGTAGTTGGCAGGGACCCAACTATGGCTACACCTTC.

The chain couples TRBV19 to TRBJ2-3; D possibly corresponds to TRBD2 (5 bases). This CDR3 has 16 amino acids. Germline assignment: CDR1 LNHDA and CDR2 SQIVND (reference sequence). With 1 base removed from V and 2 bases from J, the gap between germline ends came to 13 bases. The DNA for the CDR3 is TGTGCCAGTAGTATAGTCCGGGGTTCCCACACAGATACGCAGTATTTT. Its translation is CASSIVRGSHTDTQYF.

The chain joins TRBV6-5 to TRBJ1-3; TRBD1 matches 9 bases. The germline V gene has CDR1 MNHEY and CDR2 SVGAGI. This CDR3 has 15 residues. With 5 bases clipped from V and 2 bases from J, the junction kept 4 bases outside the gene matches. This CDR3 is CASSPGQGTGNTIYF. DNA of the CDR3: TGTGCCAGCAGTCCCGGACAGGGGACTGGAAACACCATATATTTT.

This chain joins TRBV7-3 and TRBJ1-2, with TRBD1 matching 7 bases. The germline CDR1 and CDR2 sequences are SGHTA and FQGTGA. This CDR3 has 14 residues. V dropped 0 bases and J dropped 6; count of bases not matched to a gene: 4. Here the CDR3 DNA reads TGTGCCAGCAGCTTAACTGCACAGGGGCATGGCTACACCTTC. This gives the protein CASSLTAQGHGYTF.

The chain carries TRBV15 and TRBJ2-2; the match to TRBD2 covers 11 bases. This CDR3 has 16 residues. The V and J ends lost 5 bases and 5 bases, in that order; junction bases with no gene match: 7. Per the germline V gene, CDR1 is LNHNV and CDR2 is YYDKDF (reference sequence). The CDR3 coding sequence is TGTGCCACCAGCGGCGGGACTAGCGGAACTACCGGGGAGCTGTTTTTT. Protein: CATSGGTSGTTGELFF.